One sample yielded the 17 T cell receptor beta chains listed below, sequenced in a study of T cells after yellow fever vaccination. Via MiXCR, TCRdb re-called the 5' RACE reads, giving one row per CDR3 protein. The top ten hold approximately 16% of the sample, which has around 500,000 distinct CDR3 sequences, roughly a fifth seen once. The sample here was PBMCs, taken roughly 23 days after the first yellow fever vaccination. These receptors all come from a man between 18 and 29 years old who received the YFV17D yellow fever vaccine.

The V and J genes are TRBV6-2 or TRBV6-3 and TRBJ2-7, with D possibly matching TRBD1 (6 bases). CDR1 MNHEY and CDR2 SVGEGT come from the germline V gene. The CDR3 covers 15 residues. V lost 6 bases to trimming and J lost 0 bases, with 15 bases between them. In DNA form, the CDR3 reads TGTGCCAGCAGCCGCCCCTGGACAGACTCCTACGAGCAGTACTTC. Protein sequence: CASSRPWTDSYEQYF.

The rearrangement uses TRBV3-1 and TRBJ2-3, with 8 bases that match TRBD2. Germline-derived CDR1 and CDR2 are LGHDT and YNNKEL (reference sequence). The CDR3 is 17 residues long. The J segment lost 1 base and the V segment lost 0 bases, leaving 6 bases of the junction unmatched. This chain's CDR3 is CASSQDPAGAGTDTQYF. CDR3 nucleotide sequence: TGTGCCAGCAGCCAAGACCCAGCGGGGGCTGGCACAGATACGCAGTATTTT.

This clonotype was counted only a few times. This chain connects TRBV6-1 to TRBJ1-2; TRBD1 aligns across 7 bases. From germline, CDR1 is MNHNS and CDR2 SASEGT. The V segment lost 7 bases and the J segment 2 bases; nucleotides outside the gene matches: 10. The CDR3 sequence is 15 residues long. This chain's CDR3 is CASTPTGRGNYGYTF. For the CDR3, the DNA is TGTGCCAGCACCCCGACAGGGAGAGGGAACTATGGCTACACCTTC.

This clonotype was seen at least ten times. The chain links TRBV29-1 to TRBJ1-1; 7 bases align to TRBD1. The V gene's germline CDR1 is SQVTM and CDR2 ANQGSEA. The CDR3 runs 12 residues. In nucleotides, the CDR3 is TGCAGTGGGGGACAGTTGAACACTGAAGCTTTCTTT. Translated, it gives CSGGQLNTEAFF.

This clonotype has just a few counts. Here the CDR3 reads CSATRDYTDTQYF. The CDR3 DNA is TGCAGTGCTACTCGGGACTACACAGATACGCAGTATTTT. The chain is built from TRBV20-1 and TRBJ2-3; TRBD2 aligns across 7 bases. The CDR3 spans 13 residues. Germline V gene sequence: CDR1 DFQATT, CDR2 SNEGSKA (reference sequence). Trimming removed 4 bases from V and 2 bases from J; junction bases left unmatched: 3.

The genes are TRBV6-5 and TRBJ1-1, with 8 bases that match TRBD1. V trimming: 2 bases; J trimming: 5 bases; junction bases outside the gene matches: 4. CDR1 and CDR2 (germline): MNHEY, SVGAGI. This CDR3 comprises 14 residues. CDR3 in DNA: TGTGCCAGCAGTTACCCTAGACAGGGGACTGAAGCTTTCTTT. Its protein is CASSYPRQGTEAFF.

Only a few counts were recorded for this clonotype. The gene calls are TRBV11-2 and TRBJ2-4; TRBD2 might be the D (6 bases). Germline V CDR1 and CDR2: SGHAT, FQNNGV. CDR3 length equals 14 residues. Trimming pared 0 bases from V and 8 bases from J, leaving 11 bases between. The CDR3 reads CASSLDPTGDIQYF. In nucleotides, the CDR3 is TGTGCCAGCAGCTTAGACCCCACGGGAGACATTCAGTACTTC.

The chain couples TRBV15 to TRBJ1-5, with unresolved D. In germline, CDR1 is LNHNV, CDR2 YYDKDF (reference sequence). Between the trimmed V and J ends, which lost 0 bases and 0 bases, there was a span of 24 bases. This CDR3 is 21 amino acids long. For the CDR3, the DNA is TGTGCCACCAGCAGAGATACTCCGGGCTGGGGATCCCATTTTAGCAATCAGCCCCAGCATTTT. Translated: CATSRDTPGWGSHFSNQPQHF.

The V call is TRBV11-3, the J call TRBJ1-2; D uncertain. V dropped 2 bases and J dropped 4 bases, with 8 bases sitting between them. CDR1 is SGHNT and CDR2 is YENEEA in the germline V gene. This CDR3 has 13 residues. The CDR3 nucleotides read TGTGCCAGCAGCTTAAGCCACGGCTATGGCTACACCTTC. This sequence encodes CASSLSHGYGYTF.

J is TRBJ2-1 and V is TRBV12-3 or TRBV12-4; 11 bases fit TRBD2. This CDR3 is 16 amino acids long. V lost 6 bases to trimming and J lost 6 bases; unmatched junction nucleotides: 10. CDR3 region: CASSIPPGLAVNEQFF. The CDR3 DNA reads TGTGCCAGCAGCATACCCCCGGGACTAGCGGTCAATGAGCAGTTCTTC.

The genes are TRBV6-6 and TRBJ1-2; the D gene is possibly TRBD1 (5 bases). Germline loops: CDR1 MNHNY, CDR2 SVGAGI (reference sequence). The ends were cut back, 1 base at V and 11 bases at J, with 8 bases in the middle. This CDR3 is built from 11 residues. CDR3 amino acids: CASSYLGDYTF. CDR3 nucleotide sequence: TGTGCCAGCAGTTACTTGGGGGATTACACCTTC.

CDR3 in amino acids: CASSFSGAHTGELFF. CDR3 DNA sequence: TGCGCCAGCAGCTTTAGCGGGGCTCACACCGGGGAGCTGTTTTTT. This chain connects TRBV5-1 to TRBJ2-2, with TRBD2 matching 8 bases. V lost 2 bases and J lost 3; bases outside the gene matches: 3. The CDR3 runs to 15 residues. Germline V gives CDR1 SGHRS, CDR2 YFSETQ.

The table lists this clonotype with a few counts. This chain links TRBV12-3 or TRBV12-4 with TRBJ2-1; D remains ambiguous. The CDR3 consists of 12 residues. V lost 3 bases and J 7 bases, leaving 7 bases between the germline ends. CDR3 DNA: TGTGCCAGCAGTTTCCCCTCGAATGAGCAGTTCTTC. This gives the protein CASSFPSNEQFF.

This clonotype has more than one count but fewer than ten. The chain recombines TRBV7-6 with TRBJ2-5; maybe TRBD2 (6 bases). V shed 7 bases and J shed 4 bases, with 13 bases lying between them. The CDR3 covers 13 residues. The germline V gene has CDR1 SGHVS and CDR2 FNYEAQ. The CDR3 reads CASTGAGRETQYF. DNA for the CDR3: TGTGCCAGCACCGGAGCGGGTCGAGAGACCCAGTACTTC.

The J gene is TRBJ2-2, the V gene TRBV5-1, with 8 bases fitting TRBD2. The ends lost 1 base at V and 7 bases at J; junction bases unmatched: 12. The germline V gene has CDR1 SGHRS and CDR2 YFSETQ. The CDR3 length is 17 residues. CDR3 DNA sequence: TGCGCCAGCAGCTTGTCGCCAAGTGACGCGGGAGGCGGGGAGCTGTTTTTT. This sequence encodes CASSLSPSDAGGGELFF.

This clonotype has a handful of counts. The chain uses TRBV12-3 or TRBV12-4 and TRBJ2-5; 8 nucleotides agree with TRBD2. The CDR3 totals 15 residues. V shed 6 bases and J 5 bases; nucleotides not matched to a gene: 11. The CDR3 reads CASRSHGGVRETQYF. The CDR3 coding sequence is TGTGCCAGCAGATCCCACGGGGGGGTTCGGGAGACCCAGTACTTC.

This clonotype was seen a handful of times. The rearrangement links TRBV18 to TRBJ2-1; 10 bases map to TRBD2. The CDR3 runs 15 residues. V dropped 1 base and J dropped 5; count of bases not matched to a gene: 2. Germline V gene sequence: CDR1 KGHSH, CDR2 LQKENI. In DNA form, the CDR3 reads TGTGCCAGCTCACCACAGCGGGGGGGGGACAATGAGCAGTTCTTC. Residues: CASSPQRGGDNEQFF.